A selection of T cell receptor beta chains follows, all from one sample in a study of T cells in Graves' hyperthyroidism and ophthalmopathy. MiXCR, run by TCRdb on the multiplex PCR reads, gives a single entry per CDR3 protein. The table has approximately 500,000 distinct CDR3 sequences, roughly 50% seen once; the top ten hold more than 7%. Sequenced input: peripheral blood or thyroid tissue (not recorded which). Receptors originate from a woman between 18 and 29 years old with Graves' hyperthyroidism. CDR3s include the opening cysteine and the closing phenylalanine or tryptophan. Fields, in order: D gene, V gene, clone size, J gene, CDR3 protein, CDR3 DNA. The D gene is left open where the match is weak. Part of the rows lack a size; the others show once, few, many or a class for expanded clones.

>-|TRBV5-1|-|TRBJ1-2
CASSLGTSGRGDTF
TGCGCCAGCAGCTTGGGCACTAGCGGGAGAGGCGACACCTTC
>-|TRBV2|-|TRBJ1-1
CASSSPGEGTEAFF
TGTGCCAGCAGCTCACCGGGGGAGGGCACTGAAGCTTTCTTT
>TRBD1|TRBV29-1|-|TRBJ1-4
CSVRTGSDEKLFF
TGCAGCGTTAGGACAGGCAGTGATGAAAAACTGTTTTTT
>-|TRBV11-1|-|TRBJ1-2
CASSSPCQGGDGYTF
TGTGCCAGCAGCTCCCCCTGCCAGGGCGGTGATGGCTACACCTTC
>-|TRBV7-2|-|TRBJ2-6
CASSLGGNVLTF
TGTGCCAGCAGCTTAGGGGGCAACGTCCTGACTTTC
>-|TRBV11-2|-|TRBJ1-4
CASSPTRVSGGATNEKLFF
TGTGCCAGCAGCCCAACCAGGGTATCGGGTGGAGCAACTAATGAAAAACTGTTTTTT
>-|TRBV20-1|many|TRBJ1-6
CSARDTGGNSPLHF
TGCAGTGCTAGAGATACGGGGGGGAATTCACCCCTCCACTTT
>-|TRBV29-1|-|TRBJ2-7
CSVEVLASSSESYEQYF
TGCAGCGTTGAAGTGTTAGCCAGCAGTAGTGAGTCCTACGAGCAGTACTTC
>TRBD1|TRBV15|-|TRBJ1-6
CATSEGQNSPLHF
TGTGCCACCAGCGAGGGACAGAATTCACCCCTCCACTTT
>-|TRBV7-2|-|TRBJ2-4
CALAKNIQYF
TGTGCCCTAGCCAAAAACATTCAGTACTTC
>-|TRBV7-8|-|TRBJ2-7
CASSATNRYEQYF
TGTGCCAGCAGCGCCACAAACCGATATGAGCAGTACTTC
>TRBD1|TRBV7-2|-|TRBJ1-3
CASSSGQGGSGYTIYF
TGTGCCAGCAGCAGCGGACAGGGAGGATCTGGCTACACCATATATTTT
>-|TRBV7-3|-|TRBJ2-5
CASSPDTGTDQETQYF
TGTGCCAGCAGCCCTGACACCGGGACGGATCAAGAGACCCAGTACTTC
>-|TRBV20-1|many|TRBJ2-7
CSARDGQLSYEQYF
TGCAGTGCTAGAGATGGGCAGCTCTCCTACGAGCAGTACTTC
>TRBD2|TRBV2|-|TRBJ2-7
CASSSAGDYEQYF
TGTGCCAGCAGTTCAGCGGGAGACTACGAGCAGTACTTC
>-|TRBV7-9|-|TRBJ2-2
CASSPLGTGELVF
TGCGCCAGCAGCCCCCTGGGCACCGGGGAGCTGGTTTTT
>TRBD2|TRBV11-2|-|TRBJ2-2
CASSLSSGRVNTGELFF
TGTGCCAGCAGCTTATCGAGCGGGAGGGTTAACACCGGGGAGCTGTTTTTT
>-|TRBV20-1|-|TRBJ2-5
CSARDWLGISETQYF
TGCAGTGCTAGAGATTGGCTCGGGATATCGGAGACCCAGTACTTC
>-|TRBV7-6|-|TRBJ1-4
CASSRGDGRNEKLFF
TGTGCCAGCAGCAGGGGGGACGGCCGAAATGAAAAACTGTTTTTT
>-|TRBV27|many|TRBJ1-6
CASSPLRGNSPLHF
TGTGCCAGCAGTCCCCTTAGAGGGAATTCACCCCTCCACTTT
>-|TRBV12-3/TRBV12-4|many|TRBJ1-2
CASSLQDRDNGYTF
TGTGCCAGCAGTCTACAGGACAGAGACAATGGCTACACCTTC
>-|TRBV19|many|TRBJ1-5
CASKYAGNGENLAQHF
TGTGCCAGTAAATACGCGGGAAACGGGGAAAATCTGGCCCAGCATTTT
>TRBD2|TRBV7-2|-|TRBJ2-7
CASSLFAGDSYEQYF
TGTGCCAGCAGCTTATTTGCGGGAGACTCCTACGAGCAGTACTTC
>-|TRBV5-1|many|TRBJ1-1
CASNFTTGNTEAFF
TGCGCCAGCAACTTCACGACAGGAAACACTGAAGCTTTCTTT
>TRBD2|TRBV12-3/TRBV12-4|many|TRBJ2-5
CASTRTSGQETQYF
TGTGCCAGCACCAGGACTAGCGGACAAGAGACCCAGTACTTC
>TRBD2|TRBV20-1|-|TRBJ2-7
CSARDSLAGVPEEQYF
TGCAGTGCTAGAGATTCCCTTGCGGGAGTCCCGGAGGAGCAGTACTTC
>-|TRBV19|few|TRBJ1-5
CASSRQEYQPQHF
TGTGCCAGTAGCCGACAGGAGTATCAGCCCCAGCATTTT
>TRBD1|TRBV5-4|many|TRBJ1-2
CASSLGFGTGVSSYTF
TGTGCCAGCAGCTTGGGATTCGGAACAGGGGTCTCTAGCTACACCTTC
>TRBD2|TRBV3-1|many|TRBJ2-5
CASSRGGEETQYF
TGTGCCAGCAGTCGGGGAGGGGAGGAGACCCAGTACTTC
>-|TRBV7-3|-|TRBJ2-3
CASSESTADTQYF
TGTGCCAGCAGCGAAAGTACGGCAGATACGCAGTATTTT
>-|TRBV9|-|TRBJ1-1
CASSGGGGAFF
TGTGCCAGCAGCGGGGGGGGGGGAGCTTTCTTT
>-|TRBV5-1|many|TRBJ1-1
CASTLEGANTEAFF
TGCGCCAGCACCTTGGAAGGGGCTAACACTGAAGCTTTCTTT
>-|TRBV29-1|-|TRBJ1-2
CTLAGYGYTF
TGCACCTTGGCAGGTTATGGCTACACCTTC
>TRBD1|TRBV2|-|TRBJ1-2
CASSGTGVRGYTF
TGTGCCAGCAGTGGGACAGGGGTTCGTGGCTACACCTTC
>TRBD2|TRBV5-1|many|TRBJ2-6
CASSGTSGGLSSGANVLTF
TGCGCCAGCAGCGGAACTAGCGGAGGTTTGAGCTCTGGGGCCAACGTCCTGACTTTC
>TRBD2|TRBV20-1|many|TRBJ2-7
CSARQLAGGYEQYF
TGCAGTGCTAGACAACTAGCGGGAGGGTACGAGCAGTACTTC